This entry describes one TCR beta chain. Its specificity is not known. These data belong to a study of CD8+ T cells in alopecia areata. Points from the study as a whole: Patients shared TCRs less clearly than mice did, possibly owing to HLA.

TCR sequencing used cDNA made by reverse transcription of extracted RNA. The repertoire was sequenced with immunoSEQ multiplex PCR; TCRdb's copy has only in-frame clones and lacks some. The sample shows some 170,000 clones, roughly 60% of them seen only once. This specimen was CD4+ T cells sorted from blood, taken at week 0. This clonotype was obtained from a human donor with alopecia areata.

In DNA form, the CDR3 reads TGTGCCAGCAGTGAGACAGGGAACACTGAAGCTTTCTTT. Residues: CASSETGNTEAFF. The V gene is TRBV2, the J gene TRBJ1-1; the D gene is possibly TRBD1 (6 bases). The germline V gene has CDR1 SNHLY and CDR2 FYNNEI. V was clipped by 3 bases and J by 1 base, with 6 bases between them. The CDR3 sequence is 13 residues long.